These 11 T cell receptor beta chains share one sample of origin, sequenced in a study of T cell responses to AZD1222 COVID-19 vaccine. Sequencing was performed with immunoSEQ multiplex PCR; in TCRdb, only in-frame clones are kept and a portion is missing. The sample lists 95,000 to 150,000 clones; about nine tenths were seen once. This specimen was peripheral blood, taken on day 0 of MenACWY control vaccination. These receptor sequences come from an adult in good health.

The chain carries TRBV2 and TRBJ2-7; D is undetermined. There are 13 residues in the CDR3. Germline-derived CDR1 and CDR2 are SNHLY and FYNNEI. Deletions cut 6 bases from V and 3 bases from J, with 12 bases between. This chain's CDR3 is CASRSPKYYEQYF. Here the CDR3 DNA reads TGTGCCAGCAGGTCACCGAAGTACTACGAGCAGTACTTC.

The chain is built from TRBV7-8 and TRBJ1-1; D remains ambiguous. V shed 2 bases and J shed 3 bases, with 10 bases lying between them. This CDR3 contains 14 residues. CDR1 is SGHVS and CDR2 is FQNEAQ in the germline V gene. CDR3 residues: CASSLPGTHTEAFF. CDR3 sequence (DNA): TGTGCCAGCAGCTTACCGGGCACGCACACTGAAGCTTTCTTT.

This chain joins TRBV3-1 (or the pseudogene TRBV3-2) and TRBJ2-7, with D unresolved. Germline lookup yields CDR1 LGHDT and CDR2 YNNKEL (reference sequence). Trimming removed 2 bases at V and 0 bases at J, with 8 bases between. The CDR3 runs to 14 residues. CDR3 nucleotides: TGTGCCAGCAGCCAACCCGGACGCTCCTACGAGCAGTACTTC. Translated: CASSQPGRSYEQYF.

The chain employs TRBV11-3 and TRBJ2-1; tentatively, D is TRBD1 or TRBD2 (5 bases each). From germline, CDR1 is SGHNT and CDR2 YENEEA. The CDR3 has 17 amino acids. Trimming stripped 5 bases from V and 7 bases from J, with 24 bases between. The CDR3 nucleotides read TGTGCCAGCAGCCCCCTCCGGGACCAGATGGGTTGGAATGAGCAGTTCTTC. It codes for CASSPLRDQMGWNEQFF.

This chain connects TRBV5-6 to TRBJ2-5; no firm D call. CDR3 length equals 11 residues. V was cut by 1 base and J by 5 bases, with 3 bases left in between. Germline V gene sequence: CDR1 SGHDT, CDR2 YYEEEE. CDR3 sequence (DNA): TGTGCCAGCAGCTTGAGTGAGACCCAGTACTTC. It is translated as CASSLSETQYF.

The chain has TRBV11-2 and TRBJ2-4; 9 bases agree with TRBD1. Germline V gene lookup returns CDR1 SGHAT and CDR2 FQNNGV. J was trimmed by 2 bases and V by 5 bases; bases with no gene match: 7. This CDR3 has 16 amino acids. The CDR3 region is CASSRGTGTTKNIQYF. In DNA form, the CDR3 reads TGTGCCAGCAGCCGCGGGACAGGGACTACCAAAAACATTCAGTACTTC.

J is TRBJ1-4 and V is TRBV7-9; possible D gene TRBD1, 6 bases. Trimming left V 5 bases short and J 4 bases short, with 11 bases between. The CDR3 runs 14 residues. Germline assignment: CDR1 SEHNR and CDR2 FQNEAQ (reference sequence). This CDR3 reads CASSPTGYNEKLFF. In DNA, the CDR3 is TGTGCCAGCAGCCCTACAGGGTATAATGAAAAACTGTTTTTT.

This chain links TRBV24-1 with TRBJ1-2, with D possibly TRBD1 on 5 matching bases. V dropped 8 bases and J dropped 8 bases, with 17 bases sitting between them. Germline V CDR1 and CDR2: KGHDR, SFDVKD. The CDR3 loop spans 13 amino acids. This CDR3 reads CATTSGTMGGYTF. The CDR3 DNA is TGTGCCACCACCTCCGGGACGATGGGCGGCTACACCTTC.

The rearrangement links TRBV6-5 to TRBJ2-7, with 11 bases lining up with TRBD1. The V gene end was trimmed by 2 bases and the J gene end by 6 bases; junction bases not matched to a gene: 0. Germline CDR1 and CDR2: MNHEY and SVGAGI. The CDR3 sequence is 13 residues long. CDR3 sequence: CASSYGTGGEQYV. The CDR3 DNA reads TGTGCCAGCAGTTACGGGACAGGGGGCGAGCAGTACGTC.

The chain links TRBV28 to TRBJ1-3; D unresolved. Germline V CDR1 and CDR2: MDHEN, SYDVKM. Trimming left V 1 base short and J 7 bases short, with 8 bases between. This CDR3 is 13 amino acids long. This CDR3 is CASSLSLGNTIYF. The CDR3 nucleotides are TGTGCCAGCAGTTTATCTCTGGGGAACACCATATATTTT.

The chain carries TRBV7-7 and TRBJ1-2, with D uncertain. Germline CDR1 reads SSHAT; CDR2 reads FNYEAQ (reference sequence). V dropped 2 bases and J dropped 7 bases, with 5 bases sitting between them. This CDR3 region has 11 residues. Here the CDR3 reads CASSLRIGYTF. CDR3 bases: TGTGCCAGCAGCTTAAGGATTGGCTACACCTTC.